The 17 T cell receptor beta chains reported below all come from one sample, sequenced in a study of cytomegalovirus exposure and HLA in healthy donors. This PCR relied on a set of 60 Vbeta primers and 13 Jbeta primers. TCRdb keeps only in-frame clones here, not all; method: immunoSEQ multiplex PCR. The table lists about 94,000 clones, 81% of them singletons. Sample: PBMCs. These receptors originate from a human donor in good health.

The chain has TRBV7-8 and TRBJ1-2, with unresolved D. The germline V gene has CDR1 SGHVS and CDR2 FQNEAQ. The CDR3 runs 12 residues. V shed 5 bases and J shed 7 bases, with 11 bases lying between them. The CDR3, as DNA: TGTGCCAGCAGCGGCAGACTGGCTGGCTACACCTTC. Its translation is CASSGRLAGYTF.

This chain joins TRBV11-3 and TRBJ2-3, with D perhaps TRBD1 (6 bases). The germline V gene has CDR1 SGHNT and CDR2 YENEEA. Trimming took 4 bases from V and 5 from J, leaving 16 bases between them. The CDR3 is 15 amino acids. The CDR3 protein is CASSSQGRRGDTQYF. In DNA form, the CDR3 reads TGTGCCAGCAGCTCCCAGGGGCGAAGAGGAGATACGCAGTATTTT. The complete variable domain, with remaining parts taken from reference TRBV11-3 and TRBJ2-3, reads EAGVVQSPRYKIIEKKQPVAFWCNPISGHNTLYWYLQNLGQGPELLIRYENEEAVDDSQLPKDRFSAERLKGVDSTLKIQPAELGDSAVYLCASSSQGRRGDTQYFGPGTRLTVL.

The gene calls are TRBV9 and TRBJ2-1; 8 bases are shared with TRBD2. The V segment lost 1 base and the J segment 6 bases; nucleotides outside the gene matches: 12. CDR3 size: 17 residues. CDR1 SGDLS and CDR2 YYNGEE come from the germline V gene. CDR3 bases: TGTGCCAGCAGCGTATCTCTCGGGGCGGGAGGAATCAATGAGCAGTTCTTC. Translated, it gives CASSVSLGAGGINEQFF. Full variable domain (missing parts from reference TRBV9 and TRBJ2-1): DSGVTQTPKHLITATGQRVTLRCSPRSGDLSVYWYQQSLDQGLQFLIQYYNGEERAKGNILERFSAQQFPDLHSELNLSSLELGDSALYFCASSVSLGAGGINEQFFGPGTRLTVL.

The J gene is TRBJ2-3, the V gene TRBV7-2, with a possible D match to TRBD1 (9 bases). CDR1 and CDR2 (germline): SGHTA, FQGNSA. The V end lost 2 bases, the J end lost 4 bases, and 19 bases lay between the germline ends. This CDR3 comprises 17 residues. The CDR3 nucleotides are TGTGCCAGCAGCTTAAGTAGCGGGACAGGGTGGCCAGATACGCAGTATTTT. Translated: CASSLSSGTGWPDTQYF.

V usage is TRBV5-1 and J usage is TRBJ2-2; 8 bases map to TRBD2. The CDR3 has 16 residues. The V gene's germline CDR1 is SGHRS and CDR2 YFSETQ. After removal of 0 bases from V and 4 bases from J, the junction contained 5 bases not matched to a gene. CDR3 in DNA: TGCGCCAGCAGCTTGGATGTCGGGGGGGTCACCGGGGAGCTGTTTTTT. Its protein is CASSLDVGGVTGELFF. The variable domain in full, with the rest retrieved from reference TRBV5-1 and TRBJ2-2, is KAGVTQTPRYLIKTRGQQVTLSCSPISGHRSVSWYQQTPGQGLQFLFEYFSETQRNKGNFPGRFSGRQFSNSRSEMNVSTLELGDSALYLCASSLDVGGVTGELFFGEGSRLTVL.

The chain combines TRBV10-3 with TRBJ2-7, with 9 bases aligning to TRBD1. CDR1 ENHRY and CDR2 SYGVKD come from the germline V gene. This CDR3 has 14 residues. V lost 6 bases, J lost 4 bases, and 7 bases stayed unmatched. For the CDR3, the DNA is TGTGCCATCAGAGGGGGGACAGGGTCGTACGAGCAGTACTTC. Translating it yields CAIRGGTGSYEQYF.

This rearrangement joins TRBV7-2 to TRBJ2-3; TRBD2 agrees at 14 bases. This CDR3 is 17 amino acids long. Germline CDR1 SGHTA, CDR2 FQGNSA. Germline trimming cut 5 bases from V and 8 bases from J; bases unmatched to any gene: 12. In DNA, the CDR3 is TGTGCCAGCAGCCCAACTCCGACTAGCGGGAGGGCCGGTACGCAGTATTTT. Translation: CASSPTPTSGRAGTQYF.

This chain joins TRBV7-2 and TRBJ2-2; no definite D call. Germline V CDR1 and CDR2: SGHTA, FQGNSA. V was cut by 2 bases and J by 6 bases, with 16 bases left in between. The CDR3 extends over 16 amino acids. The CDR3 DNA reads TGTGCCAGCAGCTTAAAACCCCCAAGTCCAGCCGGGGAGCTGTTTTTT. Residues: CASSLKPPSPAGELFF. Filled out from reference TRBV7-2 and TRBJ2-2, the complete variable domain reads GAGVSQSPSNKVTEKGKDVELRCDPISGHTALYWYRQSLGQGLEFLIYFQGNSAPDKSGLPSDRFSAERTGGSVSTLTIQRTQQEDSAVYLCASSLKPPSPAGELFFGEGSRLTVL.

The rearrangement joins TRBV19 to TRBJ2-3; D may be TRBD2 (5 bases). The CDR3 length is 14 residues. CDR1 is LNHDA, CDR2 SQIVND, per germline (reference sequence). Trimming removed 4 bases from V and 6 bases from J, with 14 bases in between. The CDR3 DNA reads TGTGCCAGTAGTAATGGACTCTTAGGGGATACGCAGTATTTT. Translating gives CASSNGLLGDTQYF.

V and J are TRBV27 and TRBJ1-1; 8 bases map to TRBD1. Germline V CDR1 and CDR2: MNHEY, SMNVEV (reference sequence). The CDR3 loop spans 14 amino acids. J was trimmed by 2 bases and V by 6 bases; bases with no gene match: 5. The CDR3 region has the DNA TGTGCCAGCAGCCTAGGACAGGGAAACACTGAAGCTTTCTTT. It translates to CASSLGQGNTEAFF.

This chain links TRBV18 with TRBJ2-3, with 10 bases fitting TRBD1. V dropped 3 bases and J dropped 6; count of bases not matched to a gene: 9. This CDR3 comprises 16 residues. The germline V gene has CDR1 KGHSH and CDR2 LQKENI. CDR3 DNA: TGTGCCAGCTCACCGAACCGGGACAGGGGATCCGATACGCAGTATTTT. This codes for CASSPNRDRGSDTQYF.

This clone was observed once. Here the CDR3 DNA reads TGTGCCAGCAGCTTAGGTCCCAGCGCCTCCTACGAGCAGTACTTC. Its translation is CASSLGPSASYEQYF. This chain links TRBV7-2 with TRBJ2-7; the D is unclear. This CDR3 contains 15 residues. Germline CDR1 SGHTA, CDR2 FQGNSA. V lost 1 base, J lost 0 bases, and 10 bases lay in between. Full variable domain (outside the CDR3, taken from reference TRBV7-2 and TRBJ2-7): GAGVSQSPSNKVTEKGKDVELRCDPISGHTALYWYRQSLGQGLEFLIYFQGNSAPDKSGLPSDRFSAERTGGSVSTLTIQRTQQEDSAVYLCASSLGPSASYEQYFGPGTRLTVT.

The table lists this clone with a few counts. This sequence joins TRBV7-9 and TRBJ1-2, with unresolved D. CDR3 length equals 14 residues. V was trimmed by 5 bases and J by 4 bases, leaving 14 bases between them. CDR1 is SEHNR, CDR2 FQNEAQ, per germline (reference sequence). The CDR3 bases are TGTGCCAGCAGCCCCACGCGGTCCTTCTATGGCTACACCTTC. As protein: CASSPTRSFYGYTF.

The chain links TRBV28 to TRBJ2-7, with D possibly being TRBD2 (5 bases). The CDR3 extends over 13 amino acids. Germline V gene sequence: CDR1 MDHEN, CDR2 SYDVKM. Trimming pared 8 bases from V and 3 bases from J, leaving 14 bases between. CDR3 DNA: TGTGCCAGCGCGACGAGCGGCCTCTACGAGCAGTACTTC. This codes for CASATSGLYEQYF.

The V call is TRBV6-5, the J call TRBJ2-3, with 12 positions matching TRBD2. This CDR3 region has 15 residues. V trimming: 4 bases; J trimming: 3 bases; junction bases outside the gene matches: 2. From germline, CDR1 is MNHEY and CDR2 SVGAGI. CDR3 bases: TGTGCCAGCAGTTTAACTAGCGGGAGGACAGATACGCAGTATTTT. Amino acid sequence: CASSLTSGRTDTQYF.

This clone was observed a few times. V is TRBV7-9 and J is TRBJ1-4; possibly TRBD1 for D (5 bases). Germline loops: CDR1 SEHNR, CDR2 FQNEAQ (reference sequence). This CDR3 has 14 amino acids. The V and J ends lost 3 bases and 2 bases respectively, with 7 bases between them. DNA for the CDR3: TGTGCCAGCAGCTTGACAGCTACTAATGAAAAACTGTTTTTT. Encoded protein: CASSLTATNEKLFF.

The gene calls are TRBV29-1 and TRBJ1-2; 7 nucleotides align to TRBD1. This CDR3 has 12 residues. Looked up from germline, CDR1 is SQVTM and CDR2 is ANQGSEA. Germline trimming cut 1 base from V and 8 bases from J; bases unmatched to any gene: 4. The CDR3 coding sequence is TGCAGCGTTGAAGGAGCAGGGGGAGGCTACACCTTC. Protein product: CSVEGAGGGYTF.